This entry lists 20 T cell receptor beta chains sequenced from one sample in a study of cytomegalovirus exposure and HLA in healthy donors. This PCR relied on a set of 60 Vbeta primers and 13 Jbeta primers. Profiled with immunoSEQ multiplex PCR; TCRdb holds only in-frame clones, not every one. The sample shows around 110,000 clones, over 70% of them seen only once. Sequenced: PBMCs. The origin of the receptors is a woman aged 18 to 35 in good health and CMV-seronegative.

The genes are TRBV6-5 and TRBJ1-1; the D is unclear. V was cut by 3 bases and J by 5 bases, with 16 bases left in between. The CDR3 is 15 residues long. Looked up from germline, CDR1 is MNHEY and CDR2 is SVGAGI. The CDR3 is CASSYSPGFKTEAFF. CDR3 nucleotide sequence: TGTGCCAGCAGTTATTCCCCGGGTTTTAAAACTGAAGCTTTCTTT.

The CDR3 nucleotides are TGTGCCAGCAGCTTTGGGACAGGGCGTACTAACTATGGCTACACCTTC. Translated, it gives CASSFGTGRTNYGYTF. The chain employs TRBV5-6 and TRBJ1-2; 9 nucleotides agree with TRBD1. The V gene's germline CDR1 is SGHDT and CDR2 YYEEEE. The CDR3 runs 16 residues. Unmatched junction bases numbered 5, after V lost 2 bases and J lost 0 bases.

The chain carries TRBV7-8 and TRBJ2-7; 8 bases agree with TRBD1. CDR3 length equals 14 residues. Germline CDR1 is SGHVS and CDR2 is FQNEAQ. V lost 3 bases to trimming and J lost 2 bases; unmatched junction nucleotides: 3. The CDR3 region has the DNA TGTGCCAGCAGCTTGGGGGACAGGACCTACGAGCAGTACTTC. Translating gives CASSLGDRTYEQYF.

This chain uses TRBV28 with TRBJ2-7, with TRBD2 identical over 7 bases. This CDR3 is built from 14 residues. Looked up from germline, CDR1 is MDHEN and CDR2 is SYDVKM. V was pared by 6 bases and J by 5 bases, with 10 bases of the junction left unmatched. The CDR3 spells CASSPRGGKDEQYF. CDR3 DNA sequence: TGTGCCAGCAGCCCGAGGGGAGGGAAGGACGAGCAGTACTTC.

The rearrangement links TRBV6-5 to TRBJ1-1; TRBD1 aligns across 7 bases. The ends lost 4 bases at V and 1 base at J; junction bases unmatched: 9. The CDR3 is 16 residues long. Germline lookup yields CDR1 MNHEY and CDR2 SVGAGI. CDR3 nucleotide sequence: TGTGCCAGCAGTTTTCTCGTGACAGGGACGAACACTGAAGCTTTCTTT. It is translated as CASSFLVTGTNTEAFF.

The chain joins TRBV6-5 to TRBJ1-1, with D possibly matching TRBD1 (5 bases). Trimming shortened V by 2 bases and J by 3 bases, and 13 bases separated the two germline ends. This CDR3 has 15 amino acids. CDR1 MNHEY and CDR2 SVGAGI come from the germline V gene. In DNA, the CDR3 is TGTGCCAGCAGTTACACAGCGCAGGGATACACTGAAGCTTTCTTT. Amino acid sequence: CASSYTAQGYTEAFF.

The chain uses TRBV5-1 and TRBJ2-7; 7 positions match TRBD2. The V segment lost 5 bases and the J segment 0 bases; nucleotides outside the gene matches: 8. There are 15 residues in the CDR3. Looked up from germline, CDR1 is SGHRS and CDR2 is YFSETQ. CDR3 sequence (DNA): TGCGCCAGCAGAGCAGGAGCGGGGACCTCCTACGAGCAGTACTTC. Translating it yields CASRAGAGTSYEQYF.

This clone showed up just a few times. The V call is TRBV5-8, the J call TRBJ2-2; TRBD1 might be the D (5 bases). Trimming pared 3 bases from V and 2 bases from J, leaving 11 bases between. Germline lookup yields CDR1 SGHTS and CDR2 YDEGEE. CDR3 length: 15 amino acids. In DNA, the CDR3 is TGTGCCAGCAGCTACCGGACACACAACACCGGGGAGCTGTTTTTT. The encoded protein is CASSYRTHNTGELFF.

This clone was counted a few times. The V gene is TRBV2, the J gene TRBJ2-5, with 16 nucleotides matching TRBD2. The CDR3 loop spans 18 amino acids. The V segment lost 10 bases and the J segment 4 bases; nucleotides outside the gene matches: 15. Per the germline V gene, CDR1 is SNHLY and CDR2 is FYNNEI. The CDR3 here is CATQGGTSGGALRETQYF. CDR3 nucleotides: TGTGCCACCCAAGGAGGGACTAGCGGGGGGGCCCTGAGAGAGACCCAGTACTTC.

This clone was recorded a few times. The genes are TRBV9 and TRBJ1-2, with D unclear. Germline V lookup: CDR1 SGDLS, CDR2 YYNGEE. V was clipped by 0 bases and J by 2 bases, with 11 bases between them. The CDR3 extends over 15 amino acids. Here the CDR3 reads CASSVDSSPNYGYTF. As DNA, the CDR3 is TGTGCCAGCAGCGTAGACAGTTCACCAAACTATGGCTACACCTTC.

The chain couples TRBV6-6 to TRBJ2-5; 9 bases map to TRBD1. TRBJ2-7 matches the DNA end more closely, so the J call is doubtful. This CDR3 is 15 amino acids long. Germline lookup yields CDR1 MNHNY and CDR2 SVGAGI (reference sequence). CDR3 sequence reads: CASSRTDRGTYEQYF. CDR3 in DNA: TGTGCCAGCAGCCGAACGGACAGGGGTACCTACGAGCAGTACTTC.

V gene TRBV27 combines with J gene TRBJ2-2, with a possible D match to TRBD1 (5 bases). Germline assignment: CDR1 MNHEY and CDR2 SMNVEV (reference sequence). The CDR3 has 14 residues. The ends were cut back, 1 base at V and 6 bases at J, with 9 bases in the middle. As DNA, the CDR3 is TGTGCCAGCAGTTTATTGGGGCCGGCCGGGGAGCTGTTTTTT. The encoded protein is CASSLLGPAGELFF.

The genes are TRBV6-1 and TRBJ2-3; 8 bases match TRBD2. CDR1 is MNHNS, CDR2 SASEGT, per germline. The CDR3 runs to 17 residues. J lost 3 bases, V lost 3 bases, and 11 bases had no gene match. CDR3 sequence: CASSDPRGRGETDTQYF. CDR3 nucleotides: TGTGCCAGCAGTGATCCTCGGGGGCGGGGGGAAACAGATACGCAGTATTTT.

This chain connects TRBV5-1 to TRBJ2-5, with no clear D. The germline gives CDR1 SGHRS, CDR2 YFSETQ. The CDR3 runs to 14 residues. The ends were cut back, 0 bases at V and 2 bases at J, with 8 bases in the middle. The CDR3 sequence is CASSLGQLQETQYF. Written as DNA, the CDR3 is TGCGCCAGCAGCTTGGGCCAGTTACAAGAGACCCAGTACTTC.

This chain uses TRBV29-1 with TRBJ2-3, with 12 bases matching TRBD2. The CDR3 has 15 amino acids. Losses at the gene ends were 4 bases for V and 5 bases for J; bases not matched to a gene: 7. CDR1 and CDR2 from the germline V gene are SQVTM and ANQGSEA. CDR3 protein: CSVGLAGGLLDTQYF. The DNA of the CDR3 is TGCAGCGTTGGTCTAGCGGGGGGGCTTTTAGATACGCAGTATTTT.

The chain links TRBV9 to TRBJ2-1; maybe TRBD1 (6 bases). This CDR3 contains 18 residues. V lost 0 bases to trimming and J lost 8 bases, with 24 bases between them. Germline V CDR1 and CDR2: SGDLS, YYNGEE. The CDR3 is CASSVATFTGTGLDEQFF. As DNA, the CDR3 is TGTGCCAGCAGCGTAGCTACGTTCACGGGTACAGGGTTGGATGAGCAGTTCTTC.

The chain couples TRBV5-1 to TRBJ1-1, with 10 positions matching TRBD1. The V and J ends lost 2 bases and 0 bases, in that order; junction bases with no gene match: 7. The CDR3 consists of 17 residues. Germline V gives CDR1 SGHRS, CDR2 YFSETQ. The CDR3 sequence is CASSLGQGVGLNTEAFF. CDR3 DNA: TGCGCCAGCAGCTTAGGACAGGGGGTAGGGTTGAACACTGAAGCTTTCTTT.

V and J are TRBV29-1 and TRBJ2-5; no reliable D call. Matching the DNA end better, TRBJ2-7 makes the J call doubtful. In germline, CDR1 is SQVTM, CDR2 ANQGSEA. The CDR3 is made up of 11 amino acids. The CDR3 spells CSVGGFPEQYF. CDR3 in DNA: TGCAGCGTAGGCGGCTTTCCCGAGCAGTACTTC.

The chain combines TRBV7-9 with TRBJ2-6; tentatively, D is TRBD1 (6 bases). The V gene's germline CDR1 is SEHNR and CDR2 FQNEAQ (reference sequence). There are 15 residues in the CDR3. V was clipped by 5 bases and J by 4 bases, with 12 bases between them. The CDR3 DNA follows: TGTGCCAGCAGCCCCTCAGGGGTCGGGGCCAACGTCCTGACTTTC. It translates to CASSPSGVGANVLTF.

The chain uses TRBV5-1 and TRBJ1-1, with 7 bases matching TRBD1. The CDR3 runs 13 residues. V was clipped by 3 bases and J by 5 bases; unmatched bases: 4. Germline V lookup: CDR1 SGHRS, CDR2 YFSETQ. The CDR3 loop is CASSSRQGTEAFF. CDR3 DNA: TGCGCCAGCAGCTCCCGACAGGGTACTGAAGCTTTCTTT.